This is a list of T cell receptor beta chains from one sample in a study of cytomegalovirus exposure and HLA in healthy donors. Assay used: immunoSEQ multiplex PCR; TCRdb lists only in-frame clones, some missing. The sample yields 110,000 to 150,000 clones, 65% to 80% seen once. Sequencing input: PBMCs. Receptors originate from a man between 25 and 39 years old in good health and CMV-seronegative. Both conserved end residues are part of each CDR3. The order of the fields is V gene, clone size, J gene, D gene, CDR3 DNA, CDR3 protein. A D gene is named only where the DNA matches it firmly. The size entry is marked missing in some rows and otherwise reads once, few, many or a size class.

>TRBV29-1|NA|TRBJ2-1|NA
TGCAGCGTTTTGACACCCTACAATGAGCAGTTCTTC
CSVLTPYNEQFF
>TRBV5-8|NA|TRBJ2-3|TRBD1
TGTGCCAGCAGACAACAGGGGAGCACAGATACGCAGTATTTT
CASRQQGSTDTQYF
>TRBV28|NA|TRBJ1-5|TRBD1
TGTGCCAGCAGACCTTCTCGGACAGGGTCGAGTCAGCCCCAGCATTTT
CASRPSRTGSSQPQHF
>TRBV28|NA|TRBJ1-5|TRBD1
TGTGCCAGCAGTTTAGGGACAGTCGACAATCAGCCCCAGCATTTT
CASSLGTVDNQPQHF
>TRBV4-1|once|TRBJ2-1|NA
TGCGCCAGCAGCCAAATTAGGGACACCGAGTCCCGCTACAATGAGCAGTTCTTC
CASSQIRDTESRYNEQFF
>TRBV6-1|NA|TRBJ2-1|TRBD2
TGTGCCAGCGATAGCGGGGGGCCGCAGCAGTTCTTC
CASDSGGPQQFF
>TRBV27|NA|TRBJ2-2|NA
TGTGCCAGCAGCCGGCGAGGGCGGACCGGGGAGCTGTTTTTT
CASSRRGRTGELFF
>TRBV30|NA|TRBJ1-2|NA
TGTGCCTGGAGTCCTCGGGAGATAGCCACCTTC
CAWSPREIATF
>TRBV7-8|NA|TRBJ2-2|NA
TGTGCCAGCAGCTTACTGGGCGAGGGAACCGGGGAGCTGTTTTTT
CASSLLGEGTGELFF
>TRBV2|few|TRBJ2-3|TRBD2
TGTGCCTCCCGGGGACTAGCTACAGATACGCAGTATTTT
CASRGLATDTQYF
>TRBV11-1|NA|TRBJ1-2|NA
TGTGCCAGCAGTCCCACCCCAGGGGATAACTATGGCTACACCTTC
CASSPTPGDNYGYTF
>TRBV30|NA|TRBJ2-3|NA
TGTGCCTCCGCCCACCGACCGACAGTGCTCGGCACAGATACGCAGTATTTT
CASAHRPTVLGTDTQYF
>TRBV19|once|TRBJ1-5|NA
TGTGCCAGTAGTATAGATCGGGGGGCCCGTCAGCCCCAGCATTTT
CASSIDRGARQPQHF
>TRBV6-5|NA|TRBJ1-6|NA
TGTGCCAGCACAACAGCCTCTATATCTAATTCACCCCTCCACTTT
CASTTASISNSPLHF